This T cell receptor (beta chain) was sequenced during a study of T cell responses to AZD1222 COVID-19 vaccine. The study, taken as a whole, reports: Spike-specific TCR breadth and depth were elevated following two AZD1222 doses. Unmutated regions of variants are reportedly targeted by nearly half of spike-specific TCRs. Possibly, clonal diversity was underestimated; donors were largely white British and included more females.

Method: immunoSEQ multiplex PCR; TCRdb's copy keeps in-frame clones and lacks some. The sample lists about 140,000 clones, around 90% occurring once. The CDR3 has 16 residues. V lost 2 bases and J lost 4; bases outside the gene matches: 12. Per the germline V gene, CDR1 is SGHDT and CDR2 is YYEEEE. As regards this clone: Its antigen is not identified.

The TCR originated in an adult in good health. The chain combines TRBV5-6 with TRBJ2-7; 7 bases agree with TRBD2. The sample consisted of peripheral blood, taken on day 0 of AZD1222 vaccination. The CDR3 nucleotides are TGTGCCAGCAGCTTAGGGCGGGAGAGACATCGGTACGAGCAGTACTTC. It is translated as CASSLGRERHRYEQYF.